One and the same sample provided the 8 T cell receptor beta chains below, sequenced in a study of blood T cell repertoires in COVID-19 (dated by TCRdb to about 2020). Library preparation was by the immunoSEQ multiplex PCR assay. Drawn from immuneACCESS, this table holds only the in-frame rearrangements with V and J called that TCRdb kept. Clones are partly lost; checked studies trace under half to an unresolved V gene and leave the rest unexplained. The sample has 120,000 or so clones on record, roughly 79% of them singletons. 20% to 25% of the sample rests with the top ten. Sample: peripheral blood. The receptors here all came from a human donor in a cohort sampled during active COVID-19.

This chain joins TRBV6-2 or TRBV6-3 and TRBJ2-3, with TRBD2 identical over 11 bases. J was trimmed by 4 bases and V by 5 bases; bases with no gene match: 8. This CDR3 has 16 amino acids. Germline V CDR1 and CDR2: MNHEY, SVGEGT. CDR3 sequence reads: CASSQRTSGLSDTQYF. CDR3 coding DNA: TGTGCCAGCAGTCAGAGGACTAGCGGGCTCTCAGATACGCAGTATTTT.

CDR3 DNA: TGTGCCAGCAGCCGGACAGGGGGGTACGAGCAGTACTTC. Protein product: CASSRTGGYEQYF. The chain joins TRBV11-2 to TRBJ2-7; 10 bases map to TRBD1. This CDR3 region has 13 residues. The J segment lost 4 bases and the V segment lost 5 bases, leaving 2 bases of the junction unmatched. The germline V gene encodes CDR1 SGHAT and CDR2 FQNNGV.

The V and J genes are TRBV20-1 and TRBJ2-5; D might be TRBD2 (7 bases). CDR3 length equals 13 residues. The ends were cut back, 3 bases at V and 4 bases at J, with 12 bases in the middle. Germline CDR1 DFQATT, CDR2 SNEGSKA (reference sequence). The CDR3 nucleotides read TGCAGTGCTAGTTCGGGGGGCCTAGAGACCCAGTACTTC. Its translation is CSASSGGLETQYF.

The chain combines TRBV29-1 with TRBJ2-1, with 13 bases that match TRBD2. The length of the CDR3 is 18 residues. Germline CDR1 and CDR2: SQVTM and ANQGSEA. J was trimmed by 10 bases and V by 8 bases; bases with no gene match: 23. CDR3 protein: CSTTRDRELAGGSGEQFF. In DNA, the CDR3 is TGCAGCACGACCCGGGACAGGGAACTAGCGGGAGGGTCCGGAGAGCAGTTCTTC.

V is TRBV28 and J is TRBJ1-4; 7 positions agree with TRBD1. This CDR3 region has 15 residues. Germline V gene lookup returns CDR1 MDHEN and CDR2 SYDVKM. V lost 5 bases to trimming and J lost 1 base; unmatched junction nucleotides: 4. This CDR3 reads CASSIRQGTNEKLFF. DNA for the CDR3: TGTGCCAGCAGTATCCGACAGGGAACTAATGAAAAACTGTTTTTT.

This chain links TRBV12-5 with TRBJ2-3; D is perhaps TRBD2 (6 bases). Germline CDR1 and CDR2: LGHNT and FRNRAP. This CDR3 has 17 amino acids. V dropped 2 bases and J dropped 4 bases, with 19 bases sitting between them. The CDR3 DNA is TGTGCTAGTGGTTTGCATCCCGGACGGGGGAGCGCAGATACGCAGTATTTT. Protein: CASGLHPGRGSADTQYF.

The chain recombines TRBV5-1 with TRBJ2-1; TRBD2 is a possible D gene (6 bases). Germline loops: CDR1 SGHRS, CDR2 YFSETQ. V gave up 4 bases and J gave up 3 bases, with 17 bases separating them. The CDR3 runs 16 residues. Here the CDR3 reads CASSKGSGVYYNEQFF. Written as DNA, the CDR3 is TGCGCCAGCAGCAAGGGCTCGGGAGTATACTACAATGAGCAGTTCTTC. Together with reference TRBV5-1 and TRBJ2-1, the CDR3 gives the full variable domain: KAGVTQTPRYLIKTRGQQVTLSCSPISGHRSVSWYQQTPGQGLQFLFEYFSETQRNKGNFPGRFSGRQFSNSRSEMNVSTLELGDSALYLCASSKGSGVYYNEQFFGPGTRLTVL.

The chain joins TRBV23-1 to TRBJ1-6, with 7 bases that match TRBD1. TRBV23-1 is identified as an open reading frame with a role that is uncertain. V lost 4 bases to trimming and J lost 9 bases; unmatched junction nucleotides: 12. This CDR3 is 16 amino acids long. CDR3 DNA sequence: TGCGCCAGCAGTCGGCCGGGACCCCCAGGGGGTTCACCCCTCCACTTT. It is translated as CASSRPGPPGGSPLHF.